These 2 T cell receptor beta chains were sequenced from one sample in a study of blood T cell repertoires in COVID-19. Repertoires were generated with immunoSEQ multiplex PCR, while TCRdb's copy carries only in-frame clones and drops some. This sample carries under 200,000 clones, 70% to 80% of them seen once, and the ten largest clones take roughly 7.5%. Sequenced: peripheral blood. These receptors were taken from a man in his sixties with acute or convalescent COVID-19.

The chain carries TRBV10-3 and TRBJ1-4; the match to TRBD1 covers 8 bases. V gave up 0 bases and J gave up 9 bases; unmatched junction bases: 12. Germline values: CDR1 ENHRY, CDR2 SYGVKD. The CDR3 has 17 residues. CDR3 in amino acids: CAISESGQGEVAKKLFF. The CDR3 DNA reads TGTGCCATCAGTGAGTCAGGACAGGGTGAGGTCGCGAAAAAACTGTTTTTT.

V and J are TRBV28 and TRBJ1-2; the match to TRBD1 covers 7 bases. With 4 bases clipped from V and 8 bases from J, the junction kept 10 bases outside the gene matches. The CDR3 runs to 14 residues. The germline gives CDR1 MDHEN, CDR2 SYDVKM. The CDR3: CASSYSGQPAGYTF. In DNA form, the CDR3 reads TGTGCCAGCAGTTACTCGGGACAGCCGGCGGGCTACACCTTC.